This T cell receptor beta chain was sequenced in a study of blood T cell repertoires in COVID-19. Study summary: Acute-phase and convalescent COVID-19 samples originated in the United States, Italy and Spain. The analysed material was cDNA or gDNA that came from T cells, B-cell-depleted T cells, or PBMCs.

Libraries were prepared by immunoSEQ multiplex PCR; TCRdb keeps only in-frame clonotypes and omits some of them. The sample has 190,000 or so clones, about 90% seen once. Germline assignment: CDR1 LGHDT and CDR2 YNNKEL (reference sequence). Trimming shortened V by 5 bases and J by 2 bases, and 10 bases separated the two germline ends. This CDR3 comprises 13 residues. The TCR sequence derives from a woman in her seventies with acute or convalescent COVID-19. Material: peripheral blood. The V gene is TRBV3-1 (or the pseudogene TRBV3-2), the J gene TRBJ2-7; the D gene is possibly TRBD1 (6 bases). The chain's CDR3 is CASSYRETYEQYF. CDR3 bases: TGTGCCAGCAGCTACAGGGAGACCTACGAGCAGTACTTC.